The rows below give T cell receptor beta chains drawn from one sample of a study of blood T cell repertoires in COVID-19. The data were produced by immunoSEQ multiplex PCR, yet TCRdb's version contains in-frame clones alone and is incomplete. The data contain under 100,000 clones, approximately 88% of them singletons. The sample consisted of peripheral blood. Source of these receptors: a man younger than 40 with acute or convalescent COVID-19. The CDR3 runs from the conserved cysteine through the conserved F or W. A D gene is named only where the DNA matches it firmly. Size values are once, few and many counts, or a class for expanded clones, and some rows have none.

TRBV18	TRBJ2-7	12	-	-	TGTGCCAGCTCACCAGGCGGCTACGAGCAGTACTTC	CASSPGGYEQYF
TRBV24-1	TRBJ2-5	15	TRBD1	-	TGTGCCACCAGCCCTCGGACAGGGTCGGTAGAGACCCAGTACTTC	CATSPRTGSVETQYF
TRBV6-2/TRBV6-3	TRBJ2-7	15	TRBD2	-	TGTGCCAGCAGTTCTCCGGGACTAAGGCGTTACGAGCAGTACTTC	CASSSPGLRRYEQYF
TRBV29-1	TRBJ2-7	13	TRBD1	-	TGCAGCGTGGGACAGGCTAACTCCTACGAGCAGTACTTC	CSVGQANSYEQYF
TRBV2	TRBJ2-1	14	TRBD2	-	TGTGCCAGCAGTACCGGACTAGCCTGGAATGAGCAGTTCTTC	CASSTGLAWNEQFF
TRBV5-1	TRBJ2-7	14	-	-	TGCGCCAGCAGCACTCCCCCTCCTAGCTTCGAGCAGTACTTC	CASSTPPPSFEQYF
TRBV7-9	TRBJ2-3	15	TRBD1	-	TGTGCCAGCAGCCCTTACAGGGGTTGCACAGATACGCAGTATTTT	CASSPYRGCTDTQYF
TRBV2	TRBJ1-2	12	-	-	TGTGCCAGTATTGAGGGATATGGCGGCTACACCTTC	CASIEGYGGYTF
TRBV28	TRBJ2-1	14	-	few	TGTGCCAGCAGTTTTTTCGACCGCCGGGGTGAGCAGTTCTTC	CASSFFDRRGEQFF
TRBV29-1	TRBJ2-7	14	-	-	TGCAGCGTCCCGTGGGGGCCCTCCGGCTACGAGCAGTACTTC	CSVPWGPSGYEQYF
TRBV6-6	TRBJ1-5	15	-	-	TGTGCCAGCAGTTACGGCCAGGATAGCAATCAGCCCCAGCATTTT	CASSYGQDSNQPQHF
TRBV30	TRBJ2-1	12	-	-	TGTGCCTGGAGCGAAACTAGGGGGGAGCAGTTCTTC	CAWSETRGEQFF
TRBV4-1	TRBJ2-7	14	-	-	TGCGCCAGCAGCCAAGAGGTTTTGAGTTACGAGCAGTACTTC	CASSQEVLSYEQYF
TRBV7-8	TRBJ2-3	17	TRBD2	-	TGTGCCAGCAGCCCAGTTGCCGGGACTAGCGGACTTTATACGCAGTATTTT	CASSPVAGTSGLYTQYF
TRBV5-6	TRBJ2-3	14	-	few	TGTGCCAGCAGCTTGTCGGCTAGCTTGCTATGGCAGTATTTT	CASSLSASLLWQYF
TRBV7-9	TRBJ2-7	13	-	-	TGTGCCAGCAGCTTATTCCAAGAGGGCGAGCAGTACTTC	CASSLFQEGEQYF
TRBV28	TRBJ1-1	13	-	-	TGTGCCAGCAGTTTAACTCTGAACACTGAAGCTTTCTTT	CASSLTLNTEAFF
TRBV6-5	TRBJ2-3	14	-	once	TGTGCCAGCAGTTACTCGATCACTCGAATAACGCAGTATTTT	CASSYSITRITQYF
TRBV28	TRBJ2-3	16	-	-	TGTGCCAGCAGTTCCTATCTAACGGGAGTCGCAGATACGCAGTATTTT	CASSSYLTGVADTQYF
TRBV18	TRBJ2-2	16	-	-	TGTGCCACCACAATGGGCATGGAGGCGAGGACCGGGGAGCTGTTTTTT	CATTMGMEARTGELFF
TRBV9	TRBJ1-2	13	-	-	TGTGCCAGCAGCGGACTCGATTTCTATGGCTACACCTTC	CASSGLDFYGYTF
TRBV28	TRBJ1-5	12	TRBD1	-	TGTGCCAGCAAAACAGGGGATCAGCCCCAGCATTTT	CASKTGDQPQHF
TRBV28	TRBJ2-5	16	TRBD2	-	TGTGCCAGCAGGACTCCCCTAGCGGGAAGGGGAGAGACCCAGTACTTC	CASRTPLAGRGETQYF
TRBV7-9	TRBJ2-1	15	-	-	TGTGCCAGCAGCTTAGGTCGAGGAGGGTTGAATGAGCAGTTCTTC	CASSLGRGGLNEQFF
TRBV27	TRBJ2-7	16	TRBD1	-	TGTGTCAGCAGTCTAGGCTTTGGGACAGGGATCTACGAGCAGTACTTC	CVSSLGFGTGIYEQYF
TRBV12-5	TRBJ2-7	13	-	once	TGTGCTAGTGGTGCGGGACTTGTCTACGAGCAGTACTTC	CASGAGLVYEQYF